The source of this TCR beta chain is a study of blood T cells in healthy people across ages. Alongside a J-beta primer mix, a sample-barcoded 5' primer served in a second PCR lasting about 7 to 12 cycles. Using its own MiXCR run on the 5' RACE reads, TCRdb lists one record per CDR3 protein. The sample comprises about 640,000 distinct CDR3 sequences, approximately 59% of which are singletons, and 35% to 40% rests with the top ten. For every donor, a draw yielded roughly 10 milliliters of peripheral blood. The amount of total RNA extracted per sample was at least 5 micrograms. This clonotype occurred a few times. Germline V gives CDR1 SGHRS, CDR2 YFSETQ. Losses at the gene ends were 1 base for V and 2 bases for J; bases not matched to a gene: 0. The CDR3 runs to 15 residues.

J is TRBJ2-2 and V is TRBV5-1; 9 bases fit TRBD1. The TCR was taken from a man in his 60s in good health. The material sequenced was blood. The CDR3 loop is CASSLTGGNTGELFF. For the CDR3, the DNA is TGCGCCAGCAGCTTGACAGGGGGCAACACCGGGGAGCTGTTTTTT.